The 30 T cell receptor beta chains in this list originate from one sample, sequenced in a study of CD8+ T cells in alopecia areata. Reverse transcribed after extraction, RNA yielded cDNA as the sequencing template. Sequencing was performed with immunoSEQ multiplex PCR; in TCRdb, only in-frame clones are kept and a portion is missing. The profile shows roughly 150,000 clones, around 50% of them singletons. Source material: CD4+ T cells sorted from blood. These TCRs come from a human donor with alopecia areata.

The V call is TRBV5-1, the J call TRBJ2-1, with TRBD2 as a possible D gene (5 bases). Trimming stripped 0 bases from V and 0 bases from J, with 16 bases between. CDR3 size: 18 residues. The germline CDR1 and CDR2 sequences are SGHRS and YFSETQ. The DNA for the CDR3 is TGCGCCAGCAGCTTGGCTCGTTACGCGGGCAGCTCCTACAATGAGCAGTTCTTC. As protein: CASSLARYAGSSYNEQFF.

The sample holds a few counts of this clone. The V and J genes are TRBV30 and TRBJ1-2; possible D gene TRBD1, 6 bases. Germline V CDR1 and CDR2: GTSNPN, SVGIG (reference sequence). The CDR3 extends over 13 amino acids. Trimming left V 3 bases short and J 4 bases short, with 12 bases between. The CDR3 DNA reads TGTGCCTGGAGCAGGGGAAGCACCTATGGCTACACCTTC. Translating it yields CAWSRGSTYGYTF.

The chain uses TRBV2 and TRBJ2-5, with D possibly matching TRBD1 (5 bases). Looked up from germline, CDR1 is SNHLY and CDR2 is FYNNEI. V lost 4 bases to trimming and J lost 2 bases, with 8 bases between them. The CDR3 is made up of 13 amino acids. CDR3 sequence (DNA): TGTGCCAGCAGTGGGGGCCGTCAAGAGACCCAGTACTTC. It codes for CASSGGRQETQYF.

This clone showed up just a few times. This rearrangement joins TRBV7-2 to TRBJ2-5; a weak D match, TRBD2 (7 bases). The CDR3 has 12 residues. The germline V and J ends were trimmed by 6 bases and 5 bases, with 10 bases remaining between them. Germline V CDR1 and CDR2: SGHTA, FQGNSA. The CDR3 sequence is CASRKGGETQYF. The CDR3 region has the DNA TGTGCCAGCAGAAAGGGGGGGGAGACCCAGTACTTC.

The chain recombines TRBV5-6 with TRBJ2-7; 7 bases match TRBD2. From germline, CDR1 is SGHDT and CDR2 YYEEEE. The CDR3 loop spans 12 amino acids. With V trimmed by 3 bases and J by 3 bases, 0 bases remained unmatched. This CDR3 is CASSWGGYEQYF. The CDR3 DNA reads TGTGCCAGCAGCTGGGGGGGCTACGAGCAGTACTTC.

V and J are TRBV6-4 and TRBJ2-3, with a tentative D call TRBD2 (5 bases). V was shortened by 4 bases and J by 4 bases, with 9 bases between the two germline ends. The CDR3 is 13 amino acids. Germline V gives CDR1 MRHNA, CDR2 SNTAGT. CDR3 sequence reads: CASSGRHADTQYF. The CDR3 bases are TGTGCCAGCAGTGGGAGGCATGCAGATACGCAGTATTTT.

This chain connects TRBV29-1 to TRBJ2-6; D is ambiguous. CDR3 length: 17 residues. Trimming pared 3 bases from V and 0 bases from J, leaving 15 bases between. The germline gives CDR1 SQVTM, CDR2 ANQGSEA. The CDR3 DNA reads TGCAGCGTTGAGGCGCCAGGCAAAACCTCTGGGGCCAACGTCCTGACTTTC. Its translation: CSVEAPGKTSGANVLTF.

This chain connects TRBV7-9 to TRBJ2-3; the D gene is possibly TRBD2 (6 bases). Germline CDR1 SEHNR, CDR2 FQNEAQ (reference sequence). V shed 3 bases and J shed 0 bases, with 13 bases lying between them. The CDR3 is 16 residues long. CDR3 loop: CASSFPRGGSTDTQYF. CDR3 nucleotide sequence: TGTGCCAGCAGCTTTCCGAGGGGAGGAAGCACAGATACGCAGTATTTT.

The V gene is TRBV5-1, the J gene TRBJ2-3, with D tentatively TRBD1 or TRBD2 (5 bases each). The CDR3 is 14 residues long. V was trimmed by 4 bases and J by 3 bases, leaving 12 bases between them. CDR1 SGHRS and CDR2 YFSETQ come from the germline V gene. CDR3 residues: CASSPSGTTDTQYF. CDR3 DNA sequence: TGCGCCAGCAGCCCCTCCGGGACGACAGATACGCAGTATTTT. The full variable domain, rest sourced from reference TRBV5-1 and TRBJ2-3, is KAGVTQTPRYLIKTRGQQVTLSCSPISGHRSVSWYQQTPGQGLQFLFEYFSETQRNKGNFPGRFSGRQFSNSRSEMNVSTLELGDSALYLCASSPSGTTDTQYFGPGTRLTVL.

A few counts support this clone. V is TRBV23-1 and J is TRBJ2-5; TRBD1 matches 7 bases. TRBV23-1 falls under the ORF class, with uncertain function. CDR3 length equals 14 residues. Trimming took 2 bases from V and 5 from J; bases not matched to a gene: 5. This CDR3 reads CASSQNRGLETQYF. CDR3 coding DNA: TGCGCCAGCAGTCAAAACAGGGGATTGGAGACCCAGTACTTC.

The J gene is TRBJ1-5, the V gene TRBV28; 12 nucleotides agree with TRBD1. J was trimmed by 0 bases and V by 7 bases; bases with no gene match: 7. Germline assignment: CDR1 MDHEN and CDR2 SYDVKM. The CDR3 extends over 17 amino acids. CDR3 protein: CASNLPGQGASNQPQHF. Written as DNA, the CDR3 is TGTGCCAGCAACCTACCGGGACAGGGGGCTAGCAATCAGCCCCAGCATTTT. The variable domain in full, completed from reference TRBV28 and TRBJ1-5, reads DVKVTQSSRYLVKRTGEKVFLECVQDMDHENMFWYRQDPGLGLRLIYFSYDVKMKEKGDIPEGYSVSREKKERFSLILESASTNQTSMYLCASNLPGQGASNQPQHFGDGTRLSIL.

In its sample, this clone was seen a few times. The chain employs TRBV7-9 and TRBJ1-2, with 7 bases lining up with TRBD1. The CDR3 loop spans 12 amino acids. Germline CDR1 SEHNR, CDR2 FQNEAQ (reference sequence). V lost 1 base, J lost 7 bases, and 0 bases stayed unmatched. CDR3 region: CASSLGDSGYTF. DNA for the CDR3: TGTGCCAGCAGCTTAGGGGACAGTGGCTACACCTTC.

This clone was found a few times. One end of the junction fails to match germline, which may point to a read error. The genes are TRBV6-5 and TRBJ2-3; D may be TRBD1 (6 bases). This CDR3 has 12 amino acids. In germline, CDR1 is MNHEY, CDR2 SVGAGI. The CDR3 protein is CACRGSTDTQYF. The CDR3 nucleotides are TGTGCCTGCAGGGGAAGCACAGATACGCAGTATTTT.

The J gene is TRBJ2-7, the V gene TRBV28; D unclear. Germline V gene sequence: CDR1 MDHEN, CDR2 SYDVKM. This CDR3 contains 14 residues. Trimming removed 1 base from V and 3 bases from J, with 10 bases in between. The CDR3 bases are TGTGCCAGCAGTTTATCCAGGTCCGGCTACGAGCAGTACTTC. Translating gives CASSLSRSGYEQYF.

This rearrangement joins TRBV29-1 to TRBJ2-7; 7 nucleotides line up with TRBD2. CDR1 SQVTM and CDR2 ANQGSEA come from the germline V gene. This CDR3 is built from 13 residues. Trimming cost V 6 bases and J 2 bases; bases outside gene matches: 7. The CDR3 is CSVAGVGTYEQYF. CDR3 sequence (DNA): TGCAGCGTGGCGGGGGTCGGAACCTACGAGCAGTACTTC.

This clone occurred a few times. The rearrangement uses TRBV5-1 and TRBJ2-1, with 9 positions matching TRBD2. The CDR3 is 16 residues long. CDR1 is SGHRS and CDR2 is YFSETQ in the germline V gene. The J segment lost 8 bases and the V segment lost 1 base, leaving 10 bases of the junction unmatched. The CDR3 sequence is CASSLRRGRVIDEQFF. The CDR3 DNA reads TGCGCCAGCAGCTTGCGTCGCGGGAGGGTCATCGATGAGCAGTTCTTC.

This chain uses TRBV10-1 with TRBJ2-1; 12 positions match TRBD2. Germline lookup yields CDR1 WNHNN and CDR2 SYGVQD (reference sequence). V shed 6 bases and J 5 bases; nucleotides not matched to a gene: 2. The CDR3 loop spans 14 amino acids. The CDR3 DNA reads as TGCGCCAGCAGCTGGACTAGCGGGGACAATGAGCAGTTCTTC. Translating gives CASSWTSGDNEQFF.

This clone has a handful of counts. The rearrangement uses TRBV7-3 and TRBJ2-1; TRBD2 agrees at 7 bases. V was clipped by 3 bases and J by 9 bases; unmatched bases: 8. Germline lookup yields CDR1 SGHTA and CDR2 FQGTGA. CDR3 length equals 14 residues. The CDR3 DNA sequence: TGTGCCAGCAGCTTCTGGACTAGAGGGAGTGAGCAGTTCTTC. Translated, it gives CASSFWTRGSEQFF.

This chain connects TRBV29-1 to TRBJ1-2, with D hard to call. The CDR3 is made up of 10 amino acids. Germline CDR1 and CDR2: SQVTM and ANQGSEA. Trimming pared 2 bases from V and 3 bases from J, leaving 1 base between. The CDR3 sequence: CSVEYYGYTF. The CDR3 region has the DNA TGCAGCGTTGAATACTATGGCTACACCTTC.

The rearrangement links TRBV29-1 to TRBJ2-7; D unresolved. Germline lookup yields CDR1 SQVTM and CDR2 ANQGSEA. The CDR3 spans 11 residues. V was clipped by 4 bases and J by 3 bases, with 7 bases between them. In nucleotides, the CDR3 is TGCAGCGTTGTGGCCGTCTACGAGCAGTACTTC. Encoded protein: CSVVAVYEQYF.

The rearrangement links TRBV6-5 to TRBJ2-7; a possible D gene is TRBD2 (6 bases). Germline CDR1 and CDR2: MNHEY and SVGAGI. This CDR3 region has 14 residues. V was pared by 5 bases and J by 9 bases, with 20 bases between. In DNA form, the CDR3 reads TGTGCCAGCAGTCAGGGACTGACGTACGAGTCGCAGTACTTC. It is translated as CASSQGLTYESQYF.

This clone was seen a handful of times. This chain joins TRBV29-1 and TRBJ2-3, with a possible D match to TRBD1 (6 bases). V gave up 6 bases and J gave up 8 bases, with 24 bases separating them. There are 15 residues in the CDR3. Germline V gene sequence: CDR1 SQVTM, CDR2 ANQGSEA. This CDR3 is CSVHLPTGSGSTQYF. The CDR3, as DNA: TGCAGCGTCCATCTACCTACAGGGTCGGGGAGTACGCAGTATTTT.

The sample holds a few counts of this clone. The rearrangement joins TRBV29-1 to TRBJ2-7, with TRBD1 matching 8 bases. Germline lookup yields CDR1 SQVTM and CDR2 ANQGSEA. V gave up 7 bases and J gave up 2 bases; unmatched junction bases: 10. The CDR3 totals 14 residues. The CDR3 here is CSAQSTGDPYEQYF. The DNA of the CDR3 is TGCAGCGCGCAATCGACAGGGGATCCCTACGAGCAGTACTTC.

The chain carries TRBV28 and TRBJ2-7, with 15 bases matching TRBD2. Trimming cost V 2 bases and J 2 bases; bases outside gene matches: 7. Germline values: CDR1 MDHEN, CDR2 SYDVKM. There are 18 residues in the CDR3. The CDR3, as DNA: TGTGCCAGCAGTTTAGGGACTAGCGGGAGGAGACCCCCCTACGAGCAGTACTTC. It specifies CASSLGTSGRRPPYEQYF.

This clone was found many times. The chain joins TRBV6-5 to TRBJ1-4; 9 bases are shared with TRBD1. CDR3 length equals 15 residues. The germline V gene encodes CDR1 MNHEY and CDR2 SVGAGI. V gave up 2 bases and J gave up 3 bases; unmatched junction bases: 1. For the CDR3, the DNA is TGTGCCAGCAGTTACGGGGACAGGGCTAATGAAAAACTGTTTTTT. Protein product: CASSYGDRANEKLFF.

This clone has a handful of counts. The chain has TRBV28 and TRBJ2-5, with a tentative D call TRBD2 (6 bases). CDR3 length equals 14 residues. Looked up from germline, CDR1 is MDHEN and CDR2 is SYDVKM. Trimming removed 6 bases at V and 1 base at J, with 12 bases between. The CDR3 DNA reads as TGTGCCAGCAGAAAGACTAGTTCCCAAGAGACCCAGTACTTC. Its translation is CASRKTSSQETQYF.

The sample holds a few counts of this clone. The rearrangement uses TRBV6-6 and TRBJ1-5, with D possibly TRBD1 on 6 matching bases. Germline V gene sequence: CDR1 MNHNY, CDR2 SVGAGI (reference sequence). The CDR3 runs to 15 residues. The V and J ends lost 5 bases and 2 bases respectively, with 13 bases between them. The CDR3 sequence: CASSKSQGGNQPQHF. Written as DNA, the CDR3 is TGTGCCAGCAGTAAGTCACAGGGCGGCAATCAGCCCCAGCATTTT.

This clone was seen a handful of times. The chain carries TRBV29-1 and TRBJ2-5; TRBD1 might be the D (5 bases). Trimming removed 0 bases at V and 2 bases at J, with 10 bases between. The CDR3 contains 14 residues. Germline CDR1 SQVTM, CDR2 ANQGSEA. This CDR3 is CSVEDWTTQETQYF. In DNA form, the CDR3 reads TGCAGCGTTGAAGACTGGACAACGCAAGAGACCCAGTACTTC.

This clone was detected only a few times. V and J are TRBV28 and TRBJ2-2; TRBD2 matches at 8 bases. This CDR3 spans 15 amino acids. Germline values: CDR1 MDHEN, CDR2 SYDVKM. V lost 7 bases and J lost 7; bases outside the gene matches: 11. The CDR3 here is CASTLSGDRFGELFF. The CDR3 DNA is TGTGCCAGCACCCTTAGCGGGGACCGCTTCGGGGAGCTGTTTTTT.

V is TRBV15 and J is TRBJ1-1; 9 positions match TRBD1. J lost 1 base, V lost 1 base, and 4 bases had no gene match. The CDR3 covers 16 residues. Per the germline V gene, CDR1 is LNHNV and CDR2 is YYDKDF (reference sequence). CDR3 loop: CATSRGEGQGNTEAFF. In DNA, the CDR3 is TGTGCCACCAGCAGAGGCGAGGGACAGGGGAACACTGAAGCTTTCTTT. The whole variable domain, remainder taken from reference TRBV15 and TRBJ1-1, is DAMVIQNPRYQVTQFGKPVTLSCSQTLNHNVMYWYQQKSSQAPKLLFHYYDKDFNNEADTPDNFQSRRPNTSFCFLDIRSPGLGDTAMYLCATSRGEGQGNTEAFFGQGTRLTVV.